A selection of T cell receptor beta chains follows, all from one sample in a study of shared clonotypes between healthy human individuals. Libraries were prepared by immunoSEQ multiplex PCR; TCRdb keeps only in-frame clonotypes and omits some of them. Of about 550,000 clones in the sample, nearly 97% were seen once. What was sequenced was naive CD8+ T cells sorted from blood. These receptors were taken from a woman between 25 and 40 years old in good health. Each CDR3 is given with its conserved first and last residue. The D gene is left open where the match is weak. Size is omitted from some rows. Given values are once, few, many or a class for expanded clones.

CDR3 protein: CASSLAQGVAIPYNEQFF; CDR3 DNA: TGCGCCAGCAGCTTGGCCCAAGGTGTCGCCATCCCCTACAATGAGCAGTTCTTC; J gene: TRBJ2-1; D gene: NA; clone size: NA; V gene: TRBV5-1
CDR3 protein: CASTLGTGVYNEQFF; CDR3 DNA: TGTGCCAGCACCCTAGGGACAGGGGTATACAATGAGCAGTTCTTC; J gene: TRBJ2-1; D gene: TRBD1; clone size: NA; V gene: TRBV11-1
CDR3 protein: CSVGGPGQGAYEQFF; CDR3 DNA: TGCAGCGTTGGAGGCCCGGGACAGGGGGCTTATGAGCAGTTCTTC; J gene: TRBJ2-1; D gene: TRBD1; clone size: NA; V gene: TRBV29-1
CDR3 protein: CASSGTPGQGFSLYGYTF; CDR3 DNA: TGTGCCAGCAGTGGGACTCCGGGACAGGGGTTTTCTCTCTATGGCTACACCTTC; J gene: TRBJ1-2; D gene: TRBD1; clone size: NA; V gene: TRBV6-1
CDR3 protein: CASSTDDNTGELFF; CDR3 DNA: TGTGCCAGCAGTACGGATGATAACACCGGGGAGCTGTTTTTT; J gene: TRBJ2-2; D gene: NA; clone size: NA; V gene: TRBV28
CDR3 protein: CASSPQGAQNQPQHF; CDR3 DNA: TGTGCCAGCAGCCCTCAGGGGGCGCAAAATCAGCCCCAGCATTTT; J gene: TRBJ1-5; D gene: TRBD1; clone size: NA; V gene: TRBV7-9
CDR3 protein: CASSSHTGTSGGIYNEQFF; CDR3 DNA: TGTGCCAGCAGTTCACACACCGGGACTAGCGGCGGCATCTACAATGAGCAGTTCTTC; J gene: TRBJ2-1; D gene: TRBD2; clone size: NA; V gene: TRBV27
CDR3 protein: CASSYSGATNEKLFF; CDR3 DNA: TGTGCCAGCAGTTACTCGGGAGCAACTAATGAAAAACTGTTTTTT; J gene: TRBJ1-4; D gene: NA; clone size: NA; V gene: TRBV6-5
CDR3 protein: CASSGTSAEQYF; CDR3 DNA: TGTGCCAGCAGCGGGACTAGCGCCGAGCAGTACTTC; J gene: TRBJ2-7; D gene: TRBD2; clone size: few; V gene: TRBV7-6
CDR3 protein: CASSFRDQNTGELFF; CDR3 DNA: TGCGCCAGCAGCTTCCGGGACCAAAACACCGGGGAGCTGTTTTTT; J gene: TRBJ2-2; D gene: NA; clone size: NA; V gene: TRBV5-1
CDR3 protein: CASNEARRTDTQYF; CDR3 DNA: TGTGCCAGCAATGAGGCACGTCGCACAGATACGCAGTATTTT; J gene: TRBJ2-3; D gene: NA; clone size: NA; V gene: TRBV7-9
CDR3 protein: CASSIDPRDTYEQYF; CDR3 DNA: TGTGCCAGTAGTATAGATCCCAGGGACACCTACGAGCAGTACTTC; J gene: TRBJ2-7; D gene: NA; clone size: NA; V gene: TRBV19
CDR3 protein: CASSPRVNTEAFF; CDR3 DNA: TGCGCCAGCAGCCCCCGGGTGAACACTGAAGCTTTCTTT; J gene: TRBJ1-1; D gene: NA; clone size: NA; V gene: TRBV4-1
CDR3 protein: CASSLPWGGTPEAFF; CDR3 DNA: TGTGCCAGTAGCCTGCCGTGGGGAGGGACCCCTGAAGCTTTCTTT; J gene: TRBJ1-1; D gene: NA; clone size: NA; V gene: TRBV19
CDR3 protein: CASSPKLLQEDQPQHF; CDR3 DNA: TGTGCCAGCAGTCCAAAGCTACTCCAGGAGGATCAGCCCCAGCATTTT; J gene: TRBJ1-5; D gene: NA; clone size: NA; V gene: TRBV28
CDR3 protein: CATSPEGHPSPGKDLTYEQYF; CDR3 DNA: TGTGCCACCAGCCCGGAGGGACACCCTTCTCCGGGGAAGGATCTGACCTACGAGCAGTACTTC; J gene: TRBJ2-7; D gene: NA; clone size: NA; V gene: TRBV15
CDR3 protein: CASSLGLSTGELFF; CDR3 DNA: TGTGCCAGCAGCTTAGGACTTAGCACCGGGGAGCTGTTTTTT; J gene: TRBJ2-2; D gene: NA; clone size: NA; V gene: TRBV13
CDR3 protein: CASSRGPMNTEAFF; CDR3 DNA: TGTGCCAGCAGCAGGGGCCCCATGAACACTGAAGCTTTCTTT; J gene: TRBJ1-1; D gene: NA; clone size: once; V gene: TRBV2